These 3 T cell receptor beta chains were all obtained from the same sample, sequenced in a study of PD-L1 blockade in urothelial cancer. The time point here: peripheral blood 6 weeks after treatment start. Repertoires were generated with immunoSEQ multiplex PCR, while TCRdb's copy carries only in-frame clones and drops some. Of over 20,000 clones in the sample, under 95% are singletons; the top ten hold approximately 10%. This specimen was PBMCs, taken around atezolizumab (anti-PD-L1) treatment. Receptors were obtained from a woman aged 60-75 years with urothelial cancer.

This clone was found once. The chain is built from TRBV7-8 and TRBJ1-4; D is possibly TRBD1 (5 bases). The CDR3 extends over 14 amino acids. The ends were cut back, 5 bases at V and 2 bases at J, with 9 bases in the middle. Per germline, CDR1 SGHVS and CDR2 FQNEAQ. This CDR3 is CASSTRATNEKLFF. The DNA of the CDR3 is TGTGCCAGCAGCACCAGGGCGACTAATGAAAAACTGTTTTTT.

The rearrangement joins TRBV9 to TRBJ1-6; D uncertain. CDR3 length: 14 residues. Trimming shortened V by 5 bases and J by 7 bases, and 13 bases separated the two germline ends. Per the germline V gene, CDR1 is SGDLS and CDR2 is YYNGEE. CDR3 residues: CASSSRPRNSPLHF. Here the CDR3 DNA reads TGTGCCAGCAGTTCAAGACCGCGGAATTCACCCCTCCACTTT.

The table lists this clone with a count of one. The chain uses TRBV5-1 and TRBJ2-3, with TRBD2 identical over 12 bases. CDR3 length: 18 amino acids. J was trimmed by 1 base and V by 0 bases; bases with no gene match: 6. CDR1 SGHRS and CDR2 YFSETQ come from the germline V gene. This CDR3 is CASSLATSGGGGTDTQYF. CDR3 DNA: TGCGCCAGCAGCTTGGCGACTAGCGGGGGTGGTGGCACAGATACGCAGTATTTT.